The TCR beta chain under discussion was sequenced for a study of blood T cell dynamics during melanoma immunotherapy. Study details: Metastatic melanoma patients received first-line pembrolizumab or nivolumab plus ipilimumab.

Study-wide points: Whether repertoire-driving clones were melanoma-specific could not be determined.

Points on this clone: What it recognizes is unknown.

Noted time point: week 3, after first cycle of checkpoint inhibitor. At 12 weeks after first infusion, RECIST 1.1 defined response for most patients. Repertoires were generated with immunoSEQ multiplex PCR, while TCRdb's copy carries only in-frame clones and drops some. The table lists some 4,700 clones, 60% to 85% of them singletons. This receptor was taken from a human donor with melanoma. Specimen: blood, collected from a patient treated with checkpoint blockade.

The CDR3 reads CASSDLAETQYF. DNA for the CDR3: TGTGCCAGCAGTGATCTAGCGGAGACCCAGTACTTC. This rearrangement joins TRBV2 to TRBJ2-5; D perhaps matches TRBD2 (6 bases). The CDR3 loop spans 12 amino acids. V lost 3 bases and J 5 bases, leaving 7 bases between the germline ends. From germline, CDR1 is SNHLY and CDR2 FYNNEI.